The clone carrying this TCR beta chain was counted many times. The source of the sample is a study of CD8 T cells in ankylosing spondylitis. TCRdb passed the 5' RACE reads through MiXCR, listing each CDR3 protein once. The sample includes over 200,000 distinct CDR3 sequences, 8% to 11% of them seen just once. The CDR3 covers 17 residues. CDR1 and CDR2 (germline): SGHDT, YYEEEE. With 4 bases removed from V and 7 bases from J, the gap between germline ends came to 21 bases. The clonotype originates from a male donor with ankylosing spondylitis or in good health (not recorded which). V usage is TRBV5-6 and J usage is TRBJ1-6, with D perhaps matching TRBD1 (6 bases). Material: blood, either unsorted or a sorted T cell fraction (not recorded which). CDR3 bases: TGTGCCAGCAGCCCGCTTGGGGGCGGAGGGACAAATTCACCCCTCCACTTT. It yields the protein CASSPLGGGGTNSPLHF. The complete variable domain, with remaining parts taken from reference TRBV5-6 and TRBJ1-6, reads DAGVTQSPTHLIKTRGQQVTLRCSPKSGHDTVSWYQQALGQGPQFIFQYYEEEERQRGNFPDRFSGHQFPNYSSELNVNALLLGDSALYLCASSPLGGGGTNSPLHFGNGTRLTVT.